The 32 T cell receptor beta chains below all came from one sample that was sequenced in a study of blood T cell repertoires in COVID-19. Method: immunoSEQ multiplex PCR; TCRdb's copy keeps in-frame clones and lacks some. The sample records some 300,000 clones, over 75% being singletons. Sequenced material: PBMCs or T cells enriched from blood (not recorded which). The receptors originated from a woman aged 40-49 years who had recovered from COVID-19.

The chain has TRBV3-1 (or the pseudogene TRBV3-2) and TRBJ1-2; D call uncertain. Germline CDR1 is LGHDT and CDR2 is YNNKEL (reference sequence). V lost 0 bases and J 4 bases, leaving 12 bases between the germline ends. The CDR3 runs to 15 residues. The CDR3 here is CASSQDLGESYGYTF. In DNA, the CDR3 is TGTGCCAGCAGCCAAGATCTCGGGGAGAGCTATGGCTACACCTTC.

V and J are TRBV9 and TRBJ1-4; D is ambiguous. Trimming took off 3 bases at V and 5 bases at J, with 17 bases between the two ends. Germline assignment: CDR1 SGDLS and CDR2 YYNGEE. This CDR3 contains 16 residues. The CDR3 bases are TGTGCCAGCAGCGCCCATGGGTCAGGCGCCAATGAAAAACTGTTTTTT. Its protein product is CASSAHGSGANEKLFF.

CDR3 loop: CASSLAGLVHEQFF. Written as DNA, the CDR3 is TGTGCCAGCAGCTTAGCGGGACTAGTCCATGAGCAGTTCTTC. The V call is TRBV7-2, the J call TRBJ2-1, with 8 bases fitting TRBD2. Germline assignment: CDR1 SGHTA and CDR2 FQGNSA. CDR3 length equals 14 residues. V dropped 0 bases and J dropped 8; count of bases not matched to a gene: 3. Looking up the rest from reference TRBV7-2 and TRBJ2-1 gives the full variable domain: GAGVSQSPSNKVTEKGKDVELRCDPISGHTALYWYRQSLGQGLEFLIYFQGNSAPDKSGLPSDRFSAERTGGSVSTLTIQRTQQEDSAVYLCASSLAGLVHEQFFGPGTRLTVL.

The J gene is TRBJ2-4, the V gene TRBV9; D is uncertain. V was clipped by 4 bases and J by 5 bases, with 7 bases between them. Germline V CDR1 and CDR2: SGDLS, YYNGEE. CDR3 length: 12 amino acids. This CDR3 is CASSPSENIQYF. CDR3 nucleotide sequence: TGTGCCAGCAGCCCCTCCGAAAACATTCAGTACTTC.

The table lists this clone with a count of one. The gene calls are TRBV7-9 and TRBJ2-3; 9 nucleotides align to TRBD1. V was pared by 2 bases and J by 6 bases, with 12 bases of the junction left unmatched. The CDR3 is made up of 17 amino acids. From germline, CDR1 is SEHNR and CDR2 FQNEAQ (reference sequence). The CDR3 reads CASSLWGLQGAADTQYF. The CDR3 DNA is TGTGCCAGCAGCTTATGGGGCTTACAGGGGGCAGCGGATACGCAGTATTTT.

The chain joins TRBV24-1 to TRBJ2-1, with 8 bases that match TRBD2. The V gene end was trimmed by 0 bases and the J gene end by 6 bases; junction bases not matched to a gene: 3. CDR1 is KGHDR, CDR2 SFDVKD, per germline. CDR3 length: 15 residues. CDR3 residues: CATSDLTGGVNEQFF. The CDR3, as DNA: TGTGCCACCAGTGATTTGACGGGAGGGGTCAATGAGCAGTTCTTC.

This chain uses TRBV11-3 with TRBJ2-7; D might be TRBD2 (6 bases). V shed 3 bases and J shed 1 base, with 7 bases lying between them. In germline, CDR1 is SGHNT, CDR2 YENEEA. The CDR3 is made up of 13 amino acids. Here the CDR3 reads CASSLAGSYEQYF. As DNA, the CDR3 is TGTGCCAGCAGCTTGGCGGGATCCTACGAGCAGTACTTC.

The chain combines TRBV12-3 or TRBV12-4 with TRBJ2-7, with no clear D. V was pared by 3 bases and J by 6 bases, with 9 bases between. The CDR3 has 12 amino acids. This CDR3 is CASSFSFSEQYF. The CDR3 DNA is TGTGCCAGCAGTTTTTCCTTTAGCGAGCAGTACTTC.

This chain connects TRBV30 to TRBJ2-3, with 8 bases lining up with TRBD2. Germline assignment: CDR1 GTSNPN and CDR2 SVGIG (reference sequence). V was pared by 3 bases and J by 5 bases, with 13 bases of the junction left unmatched. This CDR3 region has 16 residues. As DNA, the CDR3 is TGTGCCTGGAGCGGATTGTCGGGGGGGCCCCAAGATACGCAGTATTTT. Translated: CAWSGLSGGPQDTQYF.

This chain uses TRBV5-4 with TRBJ2-1; D call uncertain. The CDR3 runs 15 residues. Germline CDR1 reads SGHNT; CDR2 reads YYREEE (reference sequence). V was trimmed by 0 bases and J by 2 bases, leaving 9 bases between them. DNA for the CDR3: TGTGCCAGCAGCTTGGACTTCCAAACCTACAATGAGCAGTTCTTC. This translates into CASSLDFQTYNEQFF.

The V and J genes are TRBV7-2 and TRBJ2-1; 7 bases fit TRBD2. CDR1 is SGHTA and CDR2 is FQGNSA in the germline V gene. CDR3 length: 17 amino acids. V lost 3 bases to trimming and J lost 2 bases; unmatched junction nucleotides: 10. The CDR3 DNA reads TGTGCCAGCAGCTTCGGGGGGACCCAAGGGGCCTACAATGAGCAGTTCTTC. Translating it yields CASSFGGTQGAYNEQFF.

This sequence joins TRBV6-2 or TRBV6-3 and TRBJ2-1; D is perhaps TRBD2 (5 bases). The CDR3 totals 14 residues. The V gene lost 1 base and the J gene lost 6 bases, with 10 bases spanning the gap. Germline V gene sequence: CDR1 MNHEY, CDR2 SVGEGT. CDR3 DNA sequence: TGTGCCAGCAGTTACTTATCTAGCCGCAATGAGCAGTTCTTC. Protein: CASSYLSSRNEQFF.

The V call is TRBV4-3, the J call TRBJ1-2, with 8 positions matching TRBD1. The V gene end was trimmed by 8 bases and the J gene end by 4 bases; junction bases not matched to a gene: 9. The CDR3 is made up of 14 amino acids. Per germline, CDR1 LGHNA and CDR2 YSLEER. As DNA, the CDR3 is TGCGCCAGCCGGCAAGGACAGGGTATCTATGGCTACACCTTC. This encodes CASRQGQGIYGYTF.

The rearrangement links TRBV30 to TRBJ2-5, with D possibly TRBD2 on 6 matching bases. Looked up from germline, CDR1 is GTSNPN and CDR2 is SVGIG (reference sequence). V was clipped by 7 bases and J by 4 bases, with 19 bases between them. The CDR3 loop spans 14 amino acids. CDR3 loop: CAFRGSGWGETQYF. DNA for the CDR3: TGTGCCTTCCGTGGTAGCGGATGGGGAGAGACCCAGTACTTC.

The rearrangement joins TRBV30 to TRBJ1-5; D gene unclear. Germline assignment: CDR1 GTSNPN and CDR2 SVGIG (reference sequence). The V end lost 5 bases, the J end lost 3 bases, and 8 bases lay between the germline ends. CDR3 length equals 12 residues. The CDR3 region is CAWAKTNQPQHF. DNA for the CDR3: TGTGCCTGGGCTAAAACCAATCAGCCCCAGCATTTT.

J is TRBJ1-2 and V is TRBV7-2; 10 bases align to TRBD1. This CDR3 spans 14 amino acids. Germline V gene sequence: CDR1 SGHTA, CDR2 FQGNSA. V shed 5 bases, J shed 7 bases, and the junction held 7 bases outside the gene matches. CDR3 DNA: TGTGCCAGCAGCCGGAGGGACAGGGGAAGTGGCTACACCTTC. The encoded protein is CASSRRDRGSGYTF.

The chain employs TRBV2 and TRBJ2-5, with 11 bases fitting TRBD2. V was clipped by 9 bases and J by 3 bases; unmatched bases: 15. CDR1 SNHLY and CDR2 FYNNEI come from the germline V gene. This CDR3 has 17 amino acids. The CDR3 nucleotides are TGTGCCAGTGGTGGATCTAGCGGGAGGCAAAAAGAAGAGACCCAGTACTTC. Protein product: CASGGSSGRQKEETQYF.

The V gene is TRBV29-1, the J gene TRBJ2-7, with 9 bases that match TRBD1. This CDR3 contains 14 residues. CDR1 SQVTM and CDR2 ANQGSEA come from the germline V gene. Unmatched junction bases numbered 7, after V lost 5 bases and J lost 2 bases. The CDR3 bases are TGCAGCGTTCTTTCGGGACAGGGAACCTACGAGCAGTACTTC. Its translation: CSVLSGQGTYEQYF.

The rearrangement links TRBV5-1 to TRBJ2-2; TRBD2 agrees at 8 bases. The length of the CDR3 is 15 residues. Germline CDR1 and CDR2: SGHRS and YFSETQ. Losses at the gene ends were 8 bases for V and 4 bases for J; bases not matched to a gene: 10. CDR3 sequence reads: CASISGTASTGELFF. The CDR3 coding sequence is TGCGCCAGTATTAGCGGGACTGCTAGCACCGGGGAGCTGTTTTTT.

The CDR3 reads CASSRLAGYEQYF. CDR3 nucleotides: TGTGCCAGCAGTAGACTAGCGGGTTACGAGCAGTACTTC. The chain has TRBV6-5 and TRBJ2-7, with 10 positions matching TRBD2. The CDR3 is 13 residues long. The V segment lost 5 bases and the J segment 4 bases; nucleotides outside the gene matches: 2. Germline CDR1 and CDR2: MNHEY and SVGAGI.

The J gene is TRBJ2-3, the V gene TRBV10-1; no firm D call. Germline CDR1 is WNHNN and CDR2 is SYGVQD (reference sequence). V dropped 4 bases and J dropped 1 base, with 9 bases sitting between them. There are 14 residues in the CDR3. The CDR3 loop reads CASSGEVGTDTQYF. In DNA form, the CDR3 reads TGCGCCAGCAGTGGAGAGGTTGGCACAGATACGCAGTATTTT.

The chain couples TRBV6-5 to TRBJ1-6; maybe TRBD1 (5 bases). V was trimmed by 7 bases and J by 4 bases, leaving 8 bases between them. This CDR3 is built from 13 residues. Germline V gene data show CDR1 as MNHEY and CDR2 as SVGAGI. For the CDR3, the DNA is TGTGCCAGCACGACAGAGTATAATTCACCCCTCCACTTT. Translation gives CASTTEYNSPLHF.

The V gene is TRBV10-3, the J gene TRBJ2-3, with a tentative D call TRBD2 (6 bases). This CDR3 comprises 14 residues. Trimming pared 5 bases from V and 0 bases from J, leaving 9 bases between. CDR1 ENHRY and CDR2 SYGVKD come from the germline V gene. The CDR3: CAISYGGSTDTQYF. The CDR3 coding sequence is TGTGCCATCAGTTACGGGGGAAGCACAGATACGCAGTATTTT.

Only a few counts were recorded for this clone. The V call is TRBV28, the J call TRBJ2-3, with TRBD2 matching over 14 bases. The V gene's germline CDR1 is MDHEN and CDR2 SYDVKM. CDR3 size: 16 residues. Trimming took 5 bases from V and 3 from J; bases not matched to a gene: 4. The CDR3 is CASSPRLAGGTDTQYF. The DNA of the CDR3 is TGTGCCAGCAGTCCGCGACTAGCGGGGGGGACAGATACGCAGTATTTT.

This chain joins TRBV9 and TRBJ2-1; TRBD1 agrees at 9 bases. CDR3 size: 14 residues. Per germline, CDR1 SGDLS and CDR2 YYNGEE. After removal of 3 bases from V and 7 bases from J, the junction contained 5 bases not matched to a gene. The CDR3 here is CASSGQGERNEQFF. In DNA form, the CDR3 reads TGTGCCAGCAGCGGACAGGGGGAGAGGAATGAGCAGTTCTTC.

The rearrangement uses TRBV7-3 and TRBJ1-2; 7 bases are a match to TRBD1. This CDR3 is 17 amino acids long. J lost 3 bases, V lost 2 bases, and 12 bases had no gene match. The germline CDR1 and CDR2 sequences are SGHTA and FQGTGA. The CDR3 DNA follows: TGTGCCAGCAGCTTATGGCGCGGGACAGAGAAACACTATGGCTACACCTTC. Translated: CASSLWRGTEKHYGYTF.

V is TRBV11-3 and J is TRBJ1-1; D not certain. V lost 1 base and J lost 1, with 7 bases in between. Germline CDR1 reads SGHNT; CDR2 reads YENEEA. The CDR3 consists of 14 residues. The CDR3 loop is CASSLASSNTEAFF. CDR3 nucleotides: TGTGCCAGCAGCTTAGCATCATCGAACACTGAAGCTTTCTTT.

This rearrangement joins TRBV7-2 to TRBJ2-5; 10 nucleotides match TRBD2. CDR3 length: 15 residues. The V gene end was trimmed by 4 bases and the J gene end by 4 bases; junction bases not matched to a gene: 6. Looked up from germline, CDR1 is SGHTA and CDR2 is FQGNSA. CDR3 loop: CASSSQRGGRETQYF. CDR3 DNA: TGTGCCAGCAGCTCGCAGCGGGGGGGCCGAGAGACCCAGTACTTC.

The chain couples TRBV5-6 to TRBJ1-3; D is possibly TRBD1 (5 bases). Per the germline V gene, CDR1 is SGHDT and CDR2 is YYEEEE. Trimming cost V 0 bases and J 4 bases, with 5 bases left between them. The CDR3 is 13 amino acids. The CDR3 is CASSLDRGNTIYF. The CDR3 DNA is TGTGCCAGCAGCTTGGACAGGGGAAACACCATATATTTT.

V and J are TRBV9 and TRBJ1-2; TRBD1 agrees at 8 bases. The CDR3 runs 14 residues. The J segment lost 7 bases and the V segment lost 0 bases, leaving 5 bases of the junction unmatched. The germline V gene has CDR1 SGDLS and CDR2 YYNGEE. CDR3 sequence (DNA): TGTGCCAGCAGCGTAGGTGGCAGGGGGCTTGGCTACACCTTC. This translates into CASSVGGRGLGYTF.

The chain combines TRBV19 with TRBJ1-4; perhaps TRBD1 as D (5 bases). The CDR3 sequence is 13 residues long. Between the trimmed V and J ends, which lost 9 bases and 3 bases, there was a span of 11 bases. Germline V lookup: CDR1 LNHDA, CDR2 SQIVND (reference sequence). The CDR3 DNA follows: TGTGCCAGCCGGGACTTAGCTAATGAAAAACTGTTTTTT. It codes for CASRDLANEKLFF.

This chain uses TRBV12-3 or TRBV12-4 with TRBJ1-2, with a weak D call TRBD1 (5 bases). Trimming pared 5 bases from V and 8 bases from J, leaving 9 bases between. CDR3 size: 11 residues. In nucleotides, the CDR3 is TGTGCCAGCAGTCTTCGGGGGGGCTACACCTTC. This sequence encodes CASSLRGGYTF.